The entry below gives a single TCR beta chain sequence along with its context. Its target is not known. This sample stems from a study of lymphopenia after photon versus proton radiotherapy. CDR1 is SNHLY and CDR2 is FYNNEI in the germline V gene. This CDR3 has 15 amino acids. Trimming took 3 bases from V and 5 from J, leaving 16 bases between them. Regarding the study as a whole: Authors raise, but do not show, better survival with proton therapy. After the lymphocyte nadir, photon-treated repertoires showed oligoclonal expansion, especially of CD8+ Temra cells. Under photons, naive T cells and diversity fell while effector/memory populations rose. A bigger post-nadir fall in TCR diversity correlated inversely with survival time in deceased patients.

Clones were sequenced by immunoSEQ multiplex PCR, and TCRdb holds only the in-frame ones, with some missing. Of 50,000 to 60,000 clones in the sample, roughly nine tenths are singletons; the top ten hold under 20%. The sequencing used peripheral blood, collected from a patient treated with photon-based radiotherapy. The chain links TRBV2 to TRBJ2-5, with D perhaps matching TRBD1 or TRBD2 (6 bases each). The clonotype was recovered from a woman aged 40 to 50 with cholangiocarcinoma. CDR3 bases: TGTGCCAGCAGTGAGTTTCGGGGGCCTGCGGAGACCCAGTACTTC. This gives the protein CASSEFRGPAETQYF.